The clone carrying this T cell receptor (beta chain) was recorded at least ten times. Its antigen is not known. Sequencing libraries for TCR beta were prepared with iRepertoire HTBI primers and Arm-PCR of CDR3 regions. Per the study methods: Overall, samples carried some 67 TRBV and around 13 TRBJ segments. TCRdb passed the multiplex PCR reads through MiXCR, listing each CDR3 protein once. TCRdb's processing, not the authors', yielded these V and J calls. The sample records hundreds of thousands of distinct CDR3 sequences, roughly 13% being singletons. The data were taken from a study of regulatory T cells in long-lasting Graves disease. On the study more broadly: New Graves' disease cases had less than 3 months of antithyroid drugs. Study-level results: No thyroid tissue was studied; the work used peripheral blood only.

Time point defined: newly diagnosed GD, antithyroid drugs for less than 3 months. RNA isolated from PBMCs was used to make the TCR library. This sample also appeared in a second study, on T cells in Graves' hyperthyroidism and ophthalmopathy.

This receptor was obtained from a man aged 25-45 years with Graves disease. Here the sequenced sample was peripheral blood mononuclear cells (PBMCs), taken at new diagnosis, from a patient treated with antithyroid drugs.

The CDR3 sequence: CASTRRVGLAGGGTGELFF. The CDR3 DNA reads as TGTGCCAGCACCAGAAGGGTGGGACTAGCGGGAGGGGGCACCGGGGAGCTGTTTTTT. V and J are TRBV6-2 or TRBV6-3 and TRBJ2-2; 16 positions match TRBD2. The V segment lost 7 bases and the J segment 4 bases; nucleotides outside the gene matches: 12. Germline CDR1 is MNHEY and CDR2 is SVGEGT. CDR3 length: 19 residues.